This T cell receptor beta chain was identified during a study of T cell responses to AZD1222 COVID-19 vaccine. General study points: Only five to seven individuals given AZD1222 were seropositive at baseline.

Generated by immunoSEQ multiplex PCR, the TCRdb table keeps only in-frame clones and is missing some. This table has about 140,000 clones, roughly 90% appearing once. Details on this clone: Its antigen is unidentified.

The CDR3 extends over 17 amino acids. Per germline, CDR1 SGHTA and CDR2 FQGNSA. Trimming shortened V by 0 bases and J by 2 bases, and 14 bases separated the two germline ends. Sequences were derived from peripheral blood, sampled on day 0 of AZD1222 vaccination. The TCR was taken from an adult in good health. This rearrangement joins TRBV7-2 to TRBJ1-3; TRBD1 is a possible D gene (5 bases). The CDR3 protein is CASSLAPGSDPGNTIYF. DNA for the CDR3: TGTGCCAGCAGCTTAGCCCCAGGGTCAGACCCTGGAAACACCATATATTTT. The whole variable domain, remainder taken from reference TRBV7-2 and TRBJ1-3, is GAGVSQSPSNKVTEKGKDVELRCDPISGHTALYWYRQSLGQGLEFLIYFQGNSAPDKSGLPSDRFSAERTGGSVSTLTIQRTQQEDSAVYLCASSLAPGSDPGNTIYFGEGSWLTVV.